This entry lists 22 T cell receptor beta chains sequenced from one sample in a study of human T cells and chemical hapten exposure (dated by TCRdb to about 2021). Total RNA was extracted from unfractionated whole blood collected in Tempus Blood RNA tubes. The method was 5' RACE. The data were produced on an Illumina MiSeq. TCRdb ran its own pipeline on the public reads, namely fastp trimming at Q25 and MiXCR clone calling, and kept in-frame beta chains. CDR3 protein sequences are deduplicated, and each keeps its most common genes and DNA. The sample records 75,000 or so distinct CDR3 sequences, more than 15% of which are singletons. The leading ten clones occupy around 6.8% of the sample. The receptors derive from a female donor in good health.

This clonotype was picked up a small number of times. The CDR3 sequence is CASSPYRDTEAFF. The CDR3 nucleotides are TGTGCCAGCTCACCCTACAGGGACACTGAAGCTTTCTTT. V is TRBV18 and J is TRBJ1-1, with D possibly matching TRBD1 (6 bases). The CDR3 consists of 13 residues. The V end lost 3 bases, the J end lost 3 bases, and 8 bases lay between the germline ends. Per germline, CDR1 KGHSH and CDR2 LQKENI.

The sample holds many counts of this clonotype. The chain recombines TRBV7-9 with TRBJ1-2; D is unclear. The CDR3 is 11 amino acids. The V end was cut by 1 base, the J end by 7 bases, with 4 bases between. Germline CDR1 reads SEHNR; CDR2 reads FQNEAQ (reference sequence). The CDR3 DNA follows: TGTGCCAGCAGCTTAGAAGCTGGCTACACCTTC. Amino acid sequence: CASSLEAGYTF.

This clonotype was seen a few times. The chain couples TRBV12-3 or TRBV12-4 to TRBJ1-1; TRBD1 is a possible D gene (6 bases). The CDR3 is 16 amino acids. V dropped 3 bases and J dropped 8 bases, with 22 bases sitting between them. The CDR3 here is CASSFRFRGRLGEAFF. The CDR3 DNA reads TGTGCCAGCAGTTTTCGGTTCAGGGGACGTCTAGGGGAAGCTTTCTTT.

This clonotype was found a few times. This CDR3 reads CASLLAGGPPDTQYF. The CDR3 DNA follows: TGTGCCAGCCTTCTAGCGGGGGGGCCCCCAGATACGCAGTATTTT. The rearrangement uses TRBV6-1 and TRBJ2-3; TRBD2 matches at 12 bases. CDR1 and CDR2 from the germline V gene are MNHNS and SASEGT. The CDR3 contains 15 residues. Unmatched junction bases numbered 7, after V lost 8 bases and J lost 4 bases.

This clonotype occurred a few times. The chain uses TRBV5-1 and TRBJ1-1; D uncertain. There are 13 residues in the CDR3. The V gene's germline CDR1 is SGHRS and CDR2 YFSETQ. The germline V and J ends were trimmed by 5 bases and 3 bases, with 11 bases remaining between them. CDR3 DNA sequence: TGCGCCAGCAGTTTGCCCCCCGACACTGAAGCTTTCTTT. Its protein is CASSLPPDTEAFF. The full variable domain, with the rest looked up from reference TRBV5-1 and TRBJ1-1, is KAGVTQTPRYLIKTRGQQVTLSCSPISGHRSVSWYQQTPGQGLQFLFEYFSETQRNKGNFPGRFSGRQFSNSRSEMNVSTLELGDSALYLCASSLPPDTEAFFGQGTRLTVV.

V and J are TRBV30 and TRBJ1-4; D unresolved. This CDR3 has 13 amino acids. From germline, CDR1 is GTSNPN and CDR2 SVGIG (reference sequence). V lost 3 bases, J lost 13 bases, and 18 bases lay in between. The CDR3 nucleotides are TGTGCCTGGAGCGATGACTGGAGCTCTGGACTGTTTTTT. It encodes CAWSDDWSSGLFF.

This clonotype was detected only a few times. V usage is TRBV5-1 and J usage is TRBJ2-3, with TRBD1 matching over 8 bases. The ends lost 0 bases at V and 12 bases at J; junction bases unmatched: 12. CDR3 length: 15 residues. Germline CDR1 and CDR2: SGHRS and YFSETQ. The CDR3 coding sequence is TGCGCCAGCAGCTTGGAGTGGCAGGGGGCCCGCCGACAGTATTTT. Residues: CASSLEWQGARRQYF.

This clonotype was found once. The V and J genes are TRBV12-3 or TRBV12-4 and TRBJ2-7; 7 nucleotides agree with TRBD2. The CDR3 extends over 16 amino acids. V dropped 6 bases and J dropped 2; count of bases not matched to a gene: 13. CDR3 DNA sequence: TGTGCCAGCAGCTTATCGGGAGGCCCCCCACCCTACGAGCAGTACTTC. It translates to CASSLSGGPPPYEQYF.

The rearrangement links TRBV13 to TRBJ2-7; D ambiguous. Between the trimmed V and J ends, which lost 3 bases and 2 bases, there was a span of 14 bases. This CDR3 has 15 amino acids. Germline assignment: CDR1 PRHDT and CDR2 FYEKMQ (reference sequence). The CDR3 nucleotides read TGTGCCAGCAGCTTCCCCACCGGCAGAACCTACGAGCAGTACTTC. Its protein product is CASSFPTGRTYEQYF.

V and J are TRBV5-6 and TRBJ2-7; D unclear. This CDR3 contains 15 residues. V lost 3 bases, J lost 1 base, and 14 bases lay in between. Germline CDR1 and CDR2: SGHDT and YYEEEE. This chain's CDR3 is CASSSEDRFSYEQYF. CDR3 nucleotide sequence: TGTGCCAGCAGCTCCGAAGACCGATTTTCCTACGAGCAGTACTTC.

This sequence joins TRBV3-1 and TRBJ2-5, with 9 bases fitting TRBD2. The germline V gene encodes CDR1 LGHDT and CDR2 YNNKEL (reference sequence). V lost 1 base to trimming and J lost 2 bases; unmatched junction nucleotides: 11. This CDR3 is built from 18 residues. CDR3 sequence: CASSQGRSLAGIQETQYF. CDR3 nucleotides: TGTGCCAGCAGCCAAGGGAGGAGCCTAGCGGGGATTCAAGAGACCCAGTACTTC.

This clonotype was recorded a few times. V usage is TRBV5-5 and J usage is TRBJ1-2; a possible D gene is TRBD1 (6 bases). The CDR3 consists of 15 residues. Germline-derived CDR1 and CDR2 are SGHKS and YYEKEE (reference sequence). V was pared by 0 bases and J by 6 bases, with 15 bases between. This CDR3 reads CASSLEGRGTHGYTF. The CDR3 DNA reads TGTGCCAGCAGCTTGGAAGGCAGGGGAACCCATGGCTACACCTTC. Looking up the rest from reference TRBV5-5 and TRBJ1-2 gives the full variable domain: DAGVTQSPTHLIKTRGQQVTLRCSPISGHKSVSWYQQVLGQGPQFIFQYYEKEERGRGNFPDRFSARQFPNYSSELNVNALLLGDSALYLCASSLEGRGTHGYTFGSGTRLTVV.

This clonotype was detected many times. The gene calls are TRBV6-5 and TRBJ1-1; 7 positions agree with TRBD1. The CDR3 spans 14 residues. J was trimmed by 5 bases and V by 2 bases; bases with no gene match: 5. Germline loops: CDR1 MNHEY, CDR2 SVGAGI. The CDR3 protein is CASSYAGGGTEAFF. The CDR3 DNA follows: TGTGCCAGCAGTTACGCAGGGGGAGGGACTGAAGCTTTCTTT.

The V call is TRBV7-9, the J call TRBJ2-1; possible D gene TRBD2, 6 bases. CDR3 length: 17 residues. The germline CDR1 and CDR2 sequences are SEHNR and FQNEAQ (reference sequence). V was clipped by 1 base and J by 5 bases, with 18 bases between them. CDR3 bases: TGTGCCAGCAGCTTAGTAAGAGTGCGGCGGGAAAACAATGAGCAGTTCTTC. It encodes CASSLVRVRRENNEQFF.

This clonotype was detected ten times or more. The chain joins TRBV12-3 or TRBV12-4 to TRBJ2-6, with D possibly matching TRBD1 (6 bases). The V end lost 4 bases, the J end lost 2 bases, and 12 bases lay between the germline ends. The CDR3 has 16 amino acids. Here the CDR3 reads CASSSGTLTGANVLTF. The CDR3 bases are TGTGCCAGCAGTTCCGGGACACTTACTGGGGCCAACGTCCTGACTTTC.

The CDR3 here is CASSEGPGRVYGYTF. DNA for the CDR3: TGTGCCAGCAGTGAAGGCCCCGGACGAGTCTATGGCTACACCTTC. J is TRBJ1-2 and V is TRBV2; D gene uncertain. CDR3 size: 15 residues. Germline V gene lookup returns CDR1 SNHLY and CDR2 FYNNEI. Deletions cut 1 base from V and 4 bases from J, with 13 bases between.

CDR3 loop: CASRDGTSGRISGANVLTF. In DNA, the CDR3 is TGTGCCAGCAGGGACGGGACTAGCGGGAGGATCTCTGGGGCCAACGTCCTGACTTTC. This chain connects TRBV28 to TRBJ2-6, with TRBD2 matching over 15 bases. This CDR3 has 19 amino acids. The trim removed 6 bases at V and 0 bases at J, leaving 6 bases unmatched. In germline, CDR1 is MDHEN, CDR2 SYDVKM.

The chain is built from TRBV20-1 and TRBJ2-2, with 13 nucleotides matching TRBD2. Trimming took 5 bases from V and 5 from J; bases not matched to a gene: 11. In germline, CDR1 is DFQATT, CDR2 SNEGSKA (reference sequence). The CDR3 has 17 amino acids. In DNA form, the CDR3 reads TGCAGTGCTCCTGGGACTAGCGGGGTCCTTGGTACCGGGGAGCTGTTTTTT. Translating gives CSAPGTSGVLGTGELFF.

The CDR3 reads CASRYSGNTGELFF. The DNA of the CDR3 is TGTGCCAGCAGATATAGCGGGAACACCGGGGAGCTGTTTTTT. The V and J genes are TRBV12-3 or TRBV12-4 and TRBJ2-2, with a weak D call TRBD2 (6 bases). This CDR3 is 14 amino acids long. Between the trimmed V and J ends, which lost 6 bases and 1 base, there was a span of 9 bases.

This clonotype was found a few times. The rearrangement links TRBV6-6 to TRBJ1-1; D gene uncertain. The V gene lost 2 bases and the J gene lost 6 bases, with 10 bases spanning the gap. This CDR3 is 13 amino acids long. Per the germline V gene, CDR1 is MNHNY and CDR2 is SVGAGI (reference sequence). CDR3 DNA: TGTGCCAGCAGTTACGAAGTAGGTGCTGAAGCTTTCTTT. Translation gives CASSYEVGAEAFF.

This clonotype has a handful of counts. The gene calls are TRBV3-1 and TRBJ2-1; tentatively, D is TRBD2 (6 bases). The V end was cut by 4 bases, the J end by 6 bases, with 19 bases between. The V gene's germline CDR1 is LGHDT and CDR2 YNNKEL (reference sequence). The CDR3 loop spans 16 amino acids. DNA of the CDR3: TGTGCCAGCAGCCCAGCCGGGACTCCTGGTGGCAATGAGCAGTTCTTC. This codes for CASSPAGTPGGNEQFF.

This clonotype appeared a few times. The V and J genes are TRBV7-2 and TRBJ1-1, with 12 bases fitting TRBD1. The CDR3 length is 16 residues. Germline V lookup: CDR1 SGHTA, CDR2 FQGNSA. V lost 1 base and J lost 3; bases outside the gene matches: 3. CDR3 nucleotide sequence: TGTGCCAGCAGCTTAGTGGGGACAGGGGGCCACACTGAAGCTTTCTTT. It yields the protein CASSLVGTGGHTEAFF. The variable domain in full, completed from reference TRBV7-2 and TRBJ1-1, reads GAGVSQSPSNKVTEKGKDVELRCDPISGHTALYWYRQSLGQGLEFLIYFQGNSAPDKSGLPSDRFSAERTGGSVSTLTIQRTQQEDSAVYLCASSLVGTGGHTEAFFGQGTRLTVV.